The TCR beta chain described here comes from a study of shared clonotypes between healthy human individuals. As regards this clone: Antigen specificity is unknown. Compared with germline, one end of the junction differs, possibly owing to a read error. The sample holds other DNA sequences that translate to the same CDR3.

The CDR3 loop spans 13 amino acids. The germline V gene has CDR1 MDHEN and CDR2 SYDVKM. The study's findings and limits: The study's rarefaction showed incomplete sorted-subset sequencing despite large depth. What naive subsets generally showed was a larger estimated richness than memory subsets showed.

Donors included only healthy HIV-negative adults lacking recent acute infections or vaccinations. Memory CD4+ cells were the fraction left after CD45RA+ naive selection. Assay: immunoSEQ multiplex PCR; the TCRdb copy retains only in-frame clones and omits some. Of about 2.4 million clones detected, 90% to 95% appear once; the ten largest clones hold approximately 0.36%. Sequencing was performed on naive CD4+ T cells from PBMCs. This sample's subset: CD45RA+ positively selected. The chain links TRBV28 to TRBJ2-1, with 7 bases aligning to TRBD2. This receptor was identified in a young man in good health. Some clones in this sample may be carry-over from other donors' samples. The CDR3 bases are TGTGCTAGCAGTTTTATCACGGGAGGTGAGCAGTTCTTC. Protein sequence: CASSFITGGEQFF.